This paragraph reports one T cell receptor beta chain. The antigen remains unidentified. This record comes from a study of T cell responses to AZD1222 COVID-19 vaccine. About the research overall: Pooled in the analysis were second doses at about 4 or about 12 weeks. Findings of the study overall: Along spike, vaccine-associated CD4 TCRs were found throughout, with dominance at 160-218 and 743-854.

The CDR3 consists of 17 residues. CDR1 is SGDLS, CDR2 YYNGEE, per germline. V dropped 3 bases and J dropped 6; count of bases not matched to a gene: 8. Method: immunoSEQ multiplex PCR; TCRdb's copy keeps in-frame clones and lacks some. The sample lists approximately 130,000 clones, roughly 89% occurring once. This receptor was obtained from an adult in good health. Sequenced here: peripheral blood, sampled on day 0 of AZD1222 vaccination. The chain is built from TRBV9 and TRBJ2-4; TRBD2 matches at 14 bases. CDR3 nucleotides: TGTGCCAGCAGCGAGGGACTAGCGGGAGATTGGGGAAACATTCAGTACTTC. It codes for CASSEGLAGDWGNIQYF.